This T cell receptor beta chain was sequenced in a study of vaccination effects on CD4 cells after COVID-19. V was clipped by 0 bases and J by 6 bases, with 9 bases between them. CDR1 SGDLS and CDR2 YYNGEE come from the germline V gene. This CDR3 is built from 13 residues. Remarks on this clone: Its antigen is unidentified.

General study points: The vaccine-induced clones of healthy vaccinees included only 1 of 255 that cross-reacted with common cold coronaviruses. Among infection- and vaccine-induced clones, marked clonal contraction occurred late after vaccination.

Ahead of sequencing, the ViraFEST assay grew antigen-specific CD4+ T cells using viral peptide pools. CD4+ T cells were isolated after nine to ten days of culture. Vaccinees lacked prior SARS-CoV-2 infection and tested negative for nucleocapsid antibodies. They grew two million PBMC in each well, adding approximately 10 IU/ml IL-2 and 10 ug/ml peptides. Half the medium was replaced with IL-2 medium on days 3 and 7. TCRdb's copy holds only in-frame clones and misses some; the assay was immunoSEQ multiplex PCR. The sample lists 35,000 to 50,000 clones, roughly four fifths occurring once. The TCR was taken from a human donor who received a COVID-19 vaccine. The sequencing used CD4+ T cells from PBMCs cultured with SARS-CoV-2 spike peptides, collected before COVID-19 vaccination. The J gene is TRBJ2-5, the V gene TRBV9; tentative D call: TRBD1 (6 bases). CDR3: CASSVVGGQTQYF. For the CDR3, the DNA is TGTGCCAGCAGCGTAGTAGGGGGACAGACCCAGTACTTC.